This T cell receptor beta chain comes out of a study of vaccination effects on CD4 cells after COVID-19. Study results and limitations: There was marked clonal contraction among infection- and vaccine-induced clones late after vaccination.

Repertoires were generated with immunoSEQ multiplex PCR, while TCRdb's copy carries only in-frame clones and drops some. The sample carries around 36,000 clones, more than 60% recorded once. After expansion with viral peptide pools in the ViraFEST assay, antigen-specific CD4+ T cells were sequenced. Following 10 days of culture, CD4+ T cells were isolated. No vaccinee had earlier SARS-CoV-2 infection, and nucleocapsid antibodies were negative. CDR1 SGHRS and CDR2 YFSETQ come from the germline V gene. The CDR3 totals 16 residues. The V gene end was trimmed by 0 bases and the J gene end by 2 bases; junction bases not matched to a gene: 3. Remarks on this clone: Its antigen is currently unknown.

The clonotype originates from a human donor who received a COVID-19 vaccine. The rearrangement uses TRBV5-1 and TRBJ2-1, with TRBD2 identical over 9 bases. Sequencing was performed on CD4+ T cells from PBMCs cultured with SARS-CoV-2 spike peptides, taken before COVID-19 vaccination. CDR3 nucleotides: TGCGCCAGCAGCTTGGCTGCTAGCGGGGCCTACAATGAGCAGTTCTTC. It is translated as CASSLAASGAYNEQFF.